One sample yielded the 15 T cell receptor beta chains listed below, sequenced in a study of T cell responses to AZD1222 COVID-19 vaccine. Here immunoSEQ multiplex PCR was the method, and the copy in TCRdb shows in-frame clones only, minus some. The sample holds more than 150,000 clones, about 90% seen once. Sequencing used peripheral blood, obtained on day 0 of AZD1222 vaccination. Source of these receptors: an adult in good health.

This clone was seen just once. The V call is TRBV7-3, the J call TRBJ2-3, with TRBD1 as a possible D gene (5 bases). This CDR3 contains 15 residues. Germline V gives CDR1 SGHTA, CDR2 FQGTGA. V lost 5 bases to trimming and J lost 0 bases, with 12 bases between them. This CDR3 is CASSRQGKSTDTQYF. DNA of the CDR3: TGTGCCAGCAGCCGTCAGGGAAAAAGCACAGATACGCAGTATTTT.

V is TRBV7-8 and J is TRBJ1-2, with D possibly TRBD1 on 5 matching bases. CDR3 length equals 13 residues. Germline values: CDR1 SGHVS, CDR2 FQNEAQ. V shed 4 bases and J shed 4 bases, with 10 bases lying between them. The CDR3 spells CASSYDSAYGYTF. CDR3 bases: TGTGCCAGCAGCTATGACAGCGCCTATGGCTACACCTTC.

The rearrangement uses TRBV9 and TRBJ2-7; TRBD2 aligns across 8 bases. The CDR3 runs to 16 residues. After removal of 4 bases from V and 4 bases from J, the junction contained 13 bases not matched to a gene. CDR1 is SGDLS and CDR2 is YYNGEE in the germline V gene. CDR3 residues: CASSPAGGPSTYEQYF. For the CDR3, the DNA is TGTGCCAGCAGCCCCGCGGGAGGACCTTCAACGTACGAGCAGTACTTC. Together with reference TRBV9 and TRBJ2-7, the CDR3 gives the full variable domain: DSGVTQTPKHLITATGQRVTLRCSPRSGDLSVYWYQQSLDQGLQFLIQYYNGEERAKGNILERFSAQQFPDLHSELNLSSLELGDSALYFCASSPAGGPSTYEQYFGPGTRLTVT.

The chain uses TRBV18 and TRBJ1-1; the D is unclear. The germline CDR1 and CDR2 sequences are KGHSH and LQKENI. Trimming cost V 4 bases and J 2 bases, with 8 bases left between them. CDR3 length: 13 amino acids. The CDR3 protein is CASSQSANTEAFF. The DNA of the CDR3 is TGTGCCAGCTCACAATCCGCAAACACTGAAGCTTTCTTT.

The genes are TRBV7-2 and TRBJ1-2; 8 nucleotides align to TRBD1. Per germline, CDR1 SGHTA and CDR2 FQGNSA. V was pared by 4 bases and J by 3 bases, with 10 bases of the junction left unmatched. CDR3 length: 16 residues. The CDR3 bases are TGTGCCAGCAGCTCCTCCCCGACAGGGGCCTACTATGGCTACACCTTC. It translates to CASSSSPTGAYYGYTF.

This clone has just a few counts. CDR3 sequence reads: CASSQDSAAGNEKLFF. The CDR3, as DNA: TGCGCCAGCAGCCAAGATTCGGCCGCGGGAAATGAAAAACTGTTTTTT. The gene calls are TRBV4-3 and TRBJ1-4; D gene uncertain. The V end lost 0 bases, the J end lost 5 bases, and 13 bases lay between the germline ends. In germline, CDR1 is LGHNA, CDR2 YSLEER. CDR3 size: 16 residues.

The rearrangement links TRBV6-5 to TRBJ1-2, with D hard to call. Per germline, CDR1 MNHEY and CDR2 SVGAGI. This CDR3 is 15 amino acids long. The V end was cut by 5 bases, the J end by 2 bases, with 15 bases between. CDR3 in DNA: TGTGCCAGCAGTCGCGACCCCGTCACAAACTATGGCTACACCTTC. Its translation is CASSRDPVTNYGYTF.

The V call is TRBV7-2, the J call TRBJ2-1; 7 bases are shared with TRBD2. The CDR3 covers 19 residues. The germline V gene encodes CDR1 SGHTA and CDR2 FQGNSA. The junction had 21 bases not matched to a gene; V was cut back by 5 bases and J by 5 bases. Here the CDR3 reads CASSRRRALRRESDNEQFF. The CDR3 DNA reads TGTGCCAGCAGCCGGAGGCGGGCACTTAGGCGGGAGTCGGACAATGAGCAGTTCTTC.

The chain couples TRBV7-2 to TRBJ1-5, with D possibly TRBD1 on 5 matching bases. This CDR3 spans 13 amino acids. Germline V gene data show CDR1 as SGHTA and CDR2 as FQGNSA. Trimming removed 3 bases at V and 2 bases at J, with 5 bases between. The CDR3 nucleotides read TGTGCCAGCAGCTTGACAGGCAATCAGCCCCAGCATTTT. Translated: CASSLTGNQPQHF.

This CDR3 reads CASSYGPASTNEKLFF. The CDR3 nucleotides read TGTGCCAGCTCCTACGGACCGGCCTCAACTAATGAAAAACTGTTTTTT. The chain joins TRBV18 to TRBJ1-4; no reliable D call. Germline CDR1 is KGHSH and CDR2 is LQKENI. V was shortened by 6 bases and J by 0 bases, with 14 bases between the two germline ends. This CDR3 contains 16 residues.

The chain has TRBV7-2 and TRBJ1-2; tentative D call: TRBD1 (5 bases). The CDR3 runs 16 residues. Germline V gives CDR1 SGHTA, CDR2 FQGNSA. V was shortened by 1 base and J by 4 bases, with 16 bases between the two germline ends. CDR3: CASSLESRDRSYGYTF. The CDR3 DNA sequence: TGTGCCAGCAGCTTAGAGTCCAGGGATAGAAGCTATGGCTACACCTTC.

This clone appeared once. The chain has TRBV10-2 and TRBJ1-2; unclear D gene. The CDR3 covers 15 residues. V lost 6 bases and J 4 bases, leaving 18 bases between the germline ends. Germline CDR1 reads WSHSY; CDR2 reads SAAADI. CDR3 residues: CASSPTGNLIYGYTF. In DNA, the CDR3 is TGCGCCAGCAGCCCCACCGGGAACCTGATCTATGGCTACACCTTC.

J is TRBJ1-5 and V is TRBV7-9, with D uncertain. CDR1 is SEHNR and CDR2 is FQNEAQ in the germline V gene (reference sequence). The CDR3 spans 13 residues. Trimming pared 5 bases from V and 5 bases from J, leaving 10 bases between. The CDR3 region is CASSPLADQPQHF. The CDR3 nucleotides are TGTGCCAGCAGCCCGTTGGCCGATCAGCCCCAGCATTTT.

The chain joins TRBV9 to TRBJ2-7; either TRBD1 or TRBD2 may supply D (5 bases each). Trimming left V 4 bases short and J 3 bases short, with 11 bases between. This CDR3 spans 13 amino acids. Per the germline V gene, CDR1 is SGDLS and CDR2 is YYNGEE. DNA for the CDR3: TGTGCCAGCAGCCAGGGACCTAACTACGAGCAGTACTTC. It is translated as CASSQGPNYEQYF.

Here the CDR3 reads CATSLHGAGKNNEQFF. CDR3 in DNA: TGTGCCACCAGCCTCCATGGAGCGGGTAAAAACAATGAGCAGTTCTTC. The chain recombines TRBV24-1 with TRBJ2-1; possibly TRBD2 for D (6 bases). The CDR3 spans 16 residues. Germline V gene data show CDR1 as KGHDR and CDR2 as SFDVKD. The germline V and J ends were trimmed by 7 bases and 5 bases, with 20 bases remaining between them.